One sample yielded the 26 T cell receptor beta chains listed below, sequenced in a study of blood T cells in healthy people across ages. The use of a sample-barcoded 5' primer and a J-beta primer mix characterized a second PCR of about 6 to 12 cycles. TCRdb recomputed calls from the 5' RACE reads with MiXCR, one row per CDR3 protein. The top ten clones hold 13% of a sample with 800,000 to 950,000 distinct CDR3 sequences, roughly 50% of them seen once. Sequencing was performed on blood. These receptors were taken from a young man in good health.

The chain combines TRBV20-1 with TRBJ2-2; D not resolved. The CDR3 extends over 12 amino acids. Germline V gives CDR1 DFQATT, CDR2 SNEGSKA (reference sequence). With 0 bases removed from V and 6 bases from J, the gap between germline ends came to 5 bases. The CDR3 sequence: CSARDSAGELFF. DNA of the CDR3: TGCAGTGCTAGAGATTCCGCCGGGGAGCTGTTTTTT.

The sample holds a few counts of this clonotype. This chain links TRBV4-3 with TRBJ2-7; 7 positions match TRBD1. J lost 5 bases, V lost 0 bases, and 4 bases had no gene match. Germline-derived CDR1 and CDR2 are LGHNA and YSLEER. The CDR3 loop spans 14 amino acids. CDR3 sequence (DNA): TGCGCCAGCAGCCAAGATCGACAGGGTAACGAGCAGTACTTC. Its translation: CASSQDRQGNEQYF.

The chain links TRBV27 to TRBJ2-2, with a possible D match to TRBD1 (5 bases). Looked up from germline, CDR1 is MNHEY and CDR2 is SMNVEV (reference sequence). The V gene lost 4 bases and the J gene lost 13 bases, with 13 bases spanning the gap. The CDR3 sequence is 12 residues long. The CDR3 here is CASSSINTGLFF. In nucleotides, the CDR3 is TGTGCCAGCAGTTCCATTAACACAGGGCTGTTTTTT.

The chain employs TRBV6-2 or TRBV6-3 and TRBJ2-2; TRBD2 matches 9 bases. This CDR3 comprises 16 residues. The V and J ends lost 6 bases and 0 bases, in that order; junction bases with no gene match: 5. In germline, CDR1 is MNHEY, CDR2 SVGEGT. CDR3 in DNA: TGTGCCAGCAGATTCCTAGCGGGATCGAACACCGGGGAGCTGTTTTTT. Amino acid sequence: CASRFLAGSNTGELFF.

The chain recombines TRBV20-1 with TRBJ2-7; 7 positions agree with TRBD1. Germline V lookup: CDR1 DFQATT, CDR2 SNEGSKA (reference sequence). V dropped 4 bases and J dropped 4; count of bases not matched to a gene: 13. The CDR3 is 15 residues long. CDR3 amino acids: CSATDRVTGLYEQYF. CDR3 in DNA: TGCAGTGCTACAGACAGGGTGACGGGATTGTACGAGCAGTACTTC.

There are many counts of this clonotype. The chain recombines TRBV9 with TRBJ2-3; no clear D gene. Germline values: CDR1 SGDLS, CDR2 YYNGEE. Trimming took off 5 bases at V and 0 bases at J, with 7 bases between the two ends. There are 13 residues in the CDR3. The CDR3 sequence: CASSVGSTDTQYF. The CDR3, as DNA: TGTGCCAGCAGTGTCGGCAGCACAGATACGCAGTATTTT.

The chain uses TRBV20-1 and TRBJ2-1, with a possible D match to TRBD2 (5 bases). The CDR3 runs 14 residues. Trimming took off 6 bases at V and 2 bases at J, with 14 bases between the two ends. CDR1 and CDR2 (germline): DFQATT, SNEGSKA (reference sequence). CDR3 protein: CSAARSGTYNEQFF. The CDR3 DNA reads as TGCAGTGCGGCACGATCCGGGACCTACAATGAGCAGTTCTTC.

The V gene is TRBV3-1, the J gene TRBJ1-3, with 9 nucleotides matching TRBD1. This CDR3 spans 14 amino acids. Unmatched junction bases numbered 13, after V lost 8 bases and J lost 11 bases. Germline V gene lookup returns CDR1 LGHDT and CDR2 YNNKEL (reference sequence). As DNA, the CDR3 is TGTGCCAGCTCGGATGGGACAGGGCGCCGGGCCATATATTTT. This encodes CASSDGTGRRAIYF.

This rearrangement joins TRBV3-1 to TRBJ2-3, with unresolved D. The V gene's germline CDR1 is LGHDT and CDR2 YNNKEL (reference sequence). CDR3 length: 13 amino acids. Trimming stripped 1 base from V and 6 bases from J, with 8 bases between. The CDR3 nucleotides read TGTGCCAGCAGCCAAGGGCCATGGGATACGCAGTATTTT. Protein sequence: CASSQGPWDTQYF.

This clonotype was detected once. The chain has TRBV28 and TRBJ2-3; D gene unclear. With 5 bases removed from V and 6 bases from J, the gap between germline ends came to 12 bases. Germline CDR1 and CDR2: MDHEN and SYDVKM. The CDR3 is made up of 13 amino acids. CDR3 loop: CASSAGFRDTQYF. The CDR3 DNA reads as TGTGCCAGCAGTGCCGGGTTTAGGGATACGCAGTATTTT.

This clonotype was found once. The V gene is TRBV5-1, the J gene TRBJ2-7; 7 bases line up with TRBD1. CDR3 size: 14 residues. Germline loops: CDR1 SGHRS, CDR2 YFSETQ. Trimming at V came to 6 bases and at J to 2 bases, leaving 8 bases not matched to a gene. CDR3 coding DNA: TGCGCCAGCAAAGCGGACAGGCAAACCTACGAGCAGTACTTC. Amino acid sequence: CASKADRQTYEQYF.

This clonotype has a handful of counts. V gene TRBV10-3 combines with J gene TRBJ1-2; possible D gene TRBD1, 5 bases. From germline, CDR1 is ENHRY and CDR2 SYGVKD. The CDR3 spans 12 residues. The germline V and J ends were trimmed by 8 bases and 8 bases, with 15 bases remaining between them. Here the CDR3 reads CAIAQGEGGYTF. CDR3 DNA sequence: TGTGCCATCGCCCAAGGGGAAGGGGGCTACACCTTC.

The rearrangement links TRBV3-1 to TRBJ2-7; TRBD1 matches at 7 bases. CDR3 length: 16 amino acids. Germline values: CDR1 LGHDT, CDR2 YNNKEL (reference sequence). V lost 2 bases, J lost 0 bases, and 7 bases stayed unmatched. The CDR3 is CASSQSATGSSYEQYF. CDR3 coding DNA: TGTGCCAGCAGCCAATCGGCGACAGGGAGCTCCTACGAGCAGTACTTC.

J is TRBJ2-3 and V is TRBV7-6; D unresolved. CDR3 length: 14 residues. The V end was cut by 5 bases, the J end by 8 bases, with 17 bases between. Germline-derived CDR1 and CDR2 are SGHVS and FNYEAQ. CDR3 sequence (DNA): TGTGCCAGCAGCGTAGGACCCGCGGCAGGTACGCAGTATTTT. Protein sequence: CASSVGPAAGTQYF.

The V gene is TRBV29-1, the J gene TRBJ2-7, with D perhaps assigned TRBD1 or TRBD2 (5 bases each). Germline CDR1 reads SQVTM; CDR2 reads ANQGSEA. V shed 2 bases and J shed 0 bases, with 14 bases lying between them. The CDR3 spans 15 residues. This chain's CDR3 is CSVESRDRGSYEQYF. The CDR3 nucleotides are TGCAGCGTTGAATCCCGGGACCGAGGCTCCTACGAGCAGTACTTC.

In this sample, this clonotype turned up a few times. The chain combines TRBV29-1 with TRBJ1-1; D remains unclear. This CDR3 contains 14 residues. CDR1 SQVTM and CDR2 ANQGSEA come from the germline V gene. Trimming removed 7 bases from V and 0 bases from J, with 15 bases in between. The CDR3 here is CSGRMQYMNTEAFF. CDR3 nucleotide sequence: TGCAGCGGTCGGATGCAATATATGAACACTGAAGCTTTCTTT.

This clonotype was found a few times. The chain links TRBV7-2 to TRBJ2-7; a possible D gene is TRBD1 (6 bases). V shed 5 bases and J shed 6 bases, with 20 bases lying between them. Germline assignment: CDR1 SGHTA and CDR2 FQGNSA. CDR3 length equals 15 residues. CDR3 region: CASSPDAGAVFEQYF. DNA of the CDR3: TGTGCCAGCAGCCCCGATGCAGGGGCGGTTTTCGAGCAGTACTTC. The whole variable domain, remainder taken from reference TRBV7-2 and TRBJ2-7, is GAGVSQSPSNKVTEKGKDVELRCDPISGHTALYWYRQSLGQGLEFLIYFQGNSAPDKSGLPSDRFSAERTGGSVSTLTIQRTQQEDSAVYLCASSPDAGAVFEQYFGPGTRLTVT.

This clonotype was observed once. This chain links TRBV6-7 with TRBJ2-1; 7 bases line up with TRBD1. The J call could be wrong; TRBJ2-7 is a better fit for the DNA end. TRBV6-7 is recorded as an ORF, its role being uncertain. The CDR3 length is 14 residues. CDR3 sequence (DNA): TGTGCCAGCAGAATGCGACAGGGATGCAACGAGCAGTACTTC. As protein: CASRMRQGCNEQYF.

The genes are TRBV11-1 and TRBJ2-7; D possibly corresponds to TRBD1 (6 bases). Germline V lookup: CDR1 SGHAT, CDR2 FQDESV (reference sequence). V shed 5 bases and J shed 4 bases, with 12 bases lying between them. The CDR3 contains 13 residues. CDR3 loop: CASSPEGQYEQYF. The CDR3 DNA reads TGTGCCAGCAGCCCCGAAGGACAGTACGAGCAGTACTTC.

This clonotype was recorded a few times. This chain connects TRBV12-3 or TRBV12-4 to TRBJ1-6; 9 nucleotides match TRBD1. The CDR3 runs to 14 residues. Trimming at V came to 6 bases and at J to 13 bases, leaving 10 bases not matched to a gene. CDR3 in DNA: TGTGCCAGCAGCACCACAGGGGGCCCTTTTCCCCTCCACTTT. Its translation: CASSTTGGPFPLHF.

The rearrangement uses TRBV20-1 and TRBJ2-7; 8 nucleotides agree with TRBD1. The V gene end was trimmed by 6 bases and the J gene end by 0 bases; junction bases not matched to a gene: 7. Germline-derived CDR1 and CDR2 are DFQATT and SNEGSKA (reference sequence). CDR3 length: 14 residues. The CDR3 DNA is TGCAGTGCCCCTCTCGGGACAGGCTCCTACGAGCAGTACTTC. This gives the protein CSAPLGTGSYEQYF.

The chain has TRBV3-1 and TRBJ1-5, with no clear D. The CDR3 sequence is 13 residues long. With 0 bases removed from V and 6 bases from J, the gap between germline ends came to 6 bases. The germline V gene has CDR1 LGHDT and CDR2 YNNKEL (reference sequence). CDR3 protein: CASSQEPGQPQHF. The CDR3, as DNA: TGTGCCAGCAGCCAAGAACCAGGTCAGCCCCAGCATTTT. Filled out from reference TRBV3-1 and TRBJ1-5, the complete variable domain reads DTAVSQTPKYLVTQMGNDKSIKCEQNLGHDTMYWYKQDSKKFLKIMFSYNNKELIINETVPNRFSPKSPDKAHLNLHINSLELGDSAVYFCASSQEPGQPQHFGDGTRLSIL.

Ten or more counts support this clonotype. The rearrangement uses TRBV5-1 and TRBJ2-7, with D perhaps being TRBD1 or TRBD2 (6 bases each). V lost 5 bases and J 4 bases, leaving 13 bases between the germline ends. CDR3 size: 13 residues. Germline CDR1 is SGHRS and CDR2 is YFSETQ. CDR3 protein: CASRPGAGYEQYF. The CDR3 DNA reads TGCGCCAGCAGACCGGGGGCTGGATACGAGCAGTACTTC.

The chain carries TRBV28 and TRBJ2-7; 9 nucleotides agree with TRBD2. CDR1 is MDHEN and CDR2 is SYDVKM in the germline V gene. The V gene end was trimmed by 4 bases and the J gene end by 4 bases; junction bases not matched to a gene: 14. The CDR3 is made up of 17 amino acids. The CDR3 sequence: CASSSPALASGKYEQYF. CDR3 nucleotide sequence: TGTGCCAGCAGTTCACCCGCCTTGGCTAGCGGGAAATACGAGCAGTACTTC.

The chain uses TRBV7-2 and TRBJ2-5; 7 bases align to TRBD2. V shed 6 bases, J shed 3 bases, and the junction held 7 bases outside the gene matches. The CDR3 spans 14 residues. The germline CDR1 and CDR2 sequences are SGHTA and FQGNSA. The CDR3 DNA reads TGTGCCAGCAGTACCGGGACTATCAAAGAGACCCAGTACTTC. As protein: CASSTGTIKETQYF.

The table lists this clonotype with a few counts. The chain employs TRBV4-3 and TRBJ1-2; D ambiguous. Germline V CDR1 and CDR2: LGHNA, YSLEER. The CDR3 extends over 17 amino acids. Trimming removed 0 bases from V and 1 base from J, with 15 bases in between. CDR3 loop: CASSQDLGKDLNYGYTF. The CDR3 coding sequence is TGCGCCAGCAGCCAAGATCTTGGAAAGGACCTTAACTATGGCTACACCTTC.